These T cell receptor beta chains were read from a single sample in a study of OX40 agonist ivuxolimab in advanced cancers. Some clones are missing from TCRdb's copy, which holds only in-frame ones; the method was immunoSEQ multiplex PCR. Among tens of thousands of clones listed, around four fifths were seen once. Sequencing used CD4+ or CD8+ T cells sorted from blood, obtained in a trial of the OX40 agonist ivuxolimab. These receptor sequences come from an adult with an advanced solid tumor such as melanoma, head and neck, liver or kidney cancer. Each CDR3 is given with its conserved first and last residue. Fields, in order: J gene, clone size, D gene, V gene, CDR3 protein, CDR3 DNA. D genes are given only for firm matches. Clone size, where shown, is once, few, many, or a class for clones that have expanded.

>TRBJ1-2|-|-|TRBV10-3
CAISEFSYGYTF
TGTGCCATCAGTGAGTTTAGCTATGGCTACACCTTC
>TRBJ2-7|-|TRBD2|TRBV28
CASSLEEAGDEQYF
TGTGCCAGCAGTTTAGAGGAGGCGGGGGACGAGCAGTACTTC
>TRBJ1-4|-|-|TRBV30
CAWSVIGQPLIPNEKLFF
TGTGCCTGGAGTGTGATCGGACAGCCCCTAATCCCTAATGAAAAACTGTTTTTT
>TRBJ2-7|once|TRBD2|TRBV6-5
CASSSGLAVYEQYF
TGTGCCAGCAGTTCGGGACTAGCGGTGTACGAGCAGTACTTC
>TRBJ2-1|-|-|TRBV25-1
CASADSGDRTNEQFF
TGTGCCAGCGCCGACAGCGGAGACAGGACCAATGAGCAGTTCTTC
>TRBJ2-3|-|TRBD1|TRBV30
CARDRATDTQYF
TGTGCCCGGGACAGGGCCACAGATACGCAGTATTTT
>TRBJ2-2|once|-|TRBV6-6
CASSTRGMGELFF
TGTGCCAGCAGTACAAGGGGAATGGGGGAGCTGTTTTTT
>TRBJ1-1|few|-|TRBV5-1
CASSLTGTGNTEAFF
TGCGCCAGCAGCCTAACCGGCACAGGGAACACTGAAGCTTTCTTT
>TRBJ2-1|-|TRBD1|TRBV5-1
CASSFGGQGQYNEQFF
TGCGCCAGCAGCTTTGGAGGACAGGGCCAATACAATGAGCAGTTCTTC
>TRBJ1-3|-|-|TRBV6-1
CASSKGWGNTIYF
TGTGCCAGCAGTAAGGGCTGGGGAAACACCATATATTTT
>TRBJ1-5|-|-|TRBV21-1
CASLTQCHRDKNQPQHF
TGTGCCAGCCTAACGCAGTGTCACCGGGACAAAAATCAGCCCCAGCATTTT
>TRBJ1-2|-|-|TRBV4-1
CASSPPSILNYGYTF
TGCGCCAGCAGCCCCCCGAGCATCCTCAACTATGGCTACACCTTC
>TRBJ2-3|few|-|TRBV29-1
CSVVGGGQVTDTQYF
TGCAGCGTTGTGGGGGGAGGACAAGTCACAGATACGCAGTATTTT
>TRBJ2-2|-|TRBD2|TRBV7-8
CASSLTTGTGGTGELFF
TGTGCCAGCAGCCTAACAACCGGGACGGGGGGGACCGGGGAGCTGTTTTTT
>TRBJ2-1|-|TRBD2|TRBV28
CASSQTSGSSYNEQFF
TGTGCCAGCAGTCAAACTAGCGGGAGCTCCTACAATGAGCAGTTCTTC
>TRBJ2-7|-|TRBD2|TRBV11-2
CASSSLKREAHEQYF
TGTGCCAGCAGCTCCCTCAAGCGGGAGGCCCACGAGCAGTACTTC
>TRBJ2-1|-|-|TRBV28
CASMASLEQFF
TGTGCCAGCATGGCTTCTCTTGAGCAGTTCTTC
>TRBJ1-1|-|-|TRBV7-9
CASSSYVTVNTEAFF
TGTGCCAGCAGCTCCTACGTGACAGTGAACACTGAAGCTTTCTTT
>TRBJ2-2|-|-|TRBV7-8
CASSLQGTTGELFF
TGTGCCAGCAGCTTACAGGGGACCACCGGGGAGCTGTTTTTT
>TRBJ2-7|once|-|TRBV28
CASLRDTSSYEQYF
TGTGCCAGCCTCCGGGACACGAGCTCCTACGAGCAGTACTTC
>TRBJ2-4|few|TRBD2|TRBV19
CASSTTGTSPKNIQYF
TGTGCCAGTAGTACCACCGGGACTAGCCCTAAAAACATTCAGTACTTC
>TRBJ2-5|-|-|TRBV19
CASSSGVQETQYF
TGTGCCAGTAGTTCGGGGGTCCAAGAGACCCAGTACTTC
>TRBJ1-1|-|TRBD1|TRBV4-1
CASSQGQGPNTEAFF
TGCGCCAGCAGCCAAGGACAGGGGCCGAACACTGAAGCTTTCTTT
>TRBJ1-4|-|-|TRBV6-1
CASSEAWGGGGKLFF
TGTGCCAGCAGTGAAGCTTGGGGAGGCGGGGGAAAACTGTTTTTT
>TRBJ1-1|-|-|TRBV2
CASRTGTNTEAFF
TGTGCCAGCAGGACAGGTACAAACACTGAAGCTTTCTTT
>TRBJ1-5|-|-|TRBV7-9
CASSQGPIWDSNQPQHF
TGTGCCAGCAGCCAAGGACCGATTTGGGATAGCAATCAGCCCCAGCATTTT
>TRBJ2-1|-|-|TRBV2
CASRLQGFPYNEQFF
TGTGCCAGCAGACTACAGGGCTTCCCATACAATGAGCAGTTCTTC
>TRBJ1-3|-|-|TRBV11-2
CASSQDPTGPGNTIYF
TGTGCCAGCAGCCAAGATCCTACAGGACCTGGAAACACCATATATTTT
>TRBJ1-1|few|-|TRBV6-5
CASSYSLGTQNTEAFF
TGTGCCAGCAGTTACTCTTTGGGCACTCAGAACACTGAAGCTTTCTTT
>TRBJ1-2|-|TRBD1|TRBV29-1
CSVAGTGTTNYGYTF
TGCAGCGTTGCCGGGACAGGAACGACTAACTATGGCTACACCTTC
>TRBJ1-5|-|TRBD1|TRBV15
CATAVDRHIQPQHF
TGTGCCACCGCGGTGGACAGGCATATTCAGCCCCAGCATTTT
>TRBJ2-3|few|TRBD2|TRBV14
CASSSLSGKTDTQYF
TGTGCCAGCAGCTCCCTTAGCGGGAAGACAGATACGCAGTATTTT
>TRBJ2-3|once|TRBD2|TRBV25-1
CASSDRLAGGSDTQYF
TGTGCCAGCAGTGACCGTTTAGCGGGAGGGTCAGATACGCAGTATTTT
>TRBJ2-3|-|-|TRBV30
CAWTRGITDTQYF
TGTGCCTGGACCCGGGGAATCACAGATACGCAGTATTTT
>TRBJ2-2|-|-|TRBV7-6
CASSLQETNTGELFF
TGTGCCAGCAGCTTACAGGAGACGAACACCGGGGAGCTGTTTTTT
>TRBJ2-1|-|-|TRBV10-2
CASSDNGPNEQFF
TGCGCCAGCAGTGATAACGGTCCCAATGAGCAGTTCTTC
>TRBJ1-2|-|-|TRBV5-5
CASSSGGGLLGGYTF
TGTGCCAGCAGCTCGGGCGGGGGTCTACTAGGTGGCTACACCTTC
>TRBJ2-2|-|-|TRBV28
CASSRLGTWSVF
TGTGCCAGCAGTAGACTGGGGACTTGGAGCGTTTTT
>TRBJ1-3|-|-|TRBV18
CASSPRKGGRDGNTIYF
TGTGCCAGCTCACCACGGAAGGGGGGCAGGGACGGAAACACCATATATTTT
>TRBJ1-4|few|-|TRBV27
CASSLSRWEKLFF
TGTGCCAGCAGCCTCTCTAGATGGGAAAAACTGTTTTTT
>TRBJ2-2|few|-|TRBV9
CASSVEGWGAGELFF
TGTGCCAGCAGCGTAGAGGGCTGGGGTGCCGGGGAGCTGTTTTTT
>TRBJ2-7|-|-|TRBV5-1
CASSKGAQGGEQYF
TGCGCCAGCAGCAAGGGGGCGCAGGGGGGCGAGCAGTACTTC
>TRBJ2-3|-|-|TRBV10-3
CAIRAQGTDTQYF
TGTGCCATCCGGGCACAGGGCACAGATACGCAGTATTTT
>TRBJ1-5|-|TRBD1|TRBV19
CASRTGTSNQPQHF
TGTGCCAGTAGGACAGGGACAAGCAATCAGCCCCAGCATTTT
>TRBJ1-3|-|-|TRBV7-2
CASSLGPSGNTIYF
TGTGCCAGCAGCTTAGGACCCTCTGGAAACACCATATATTTT
>TRBJ1-4|-|-|TRBV6-5
CASGNTVGLNEKLFF
TGTGCCAGCGGTAATACCGTGGGCCTTAATGAAAAACTGTTTTTT
>TRBJ1-6|-|-|TRBV19
CASDPGYPNNSPLHF
TGTGCCAGTGACCCAGGGTATCCGAATAATTCACCCCTCCACTTT
>TRBJ2-3|-|-|TRBV5-1
CASSLASGTDTQYF
TGCGCCAGCAGCTTGGCGTCGGGCACAGATACGCAGTATTTT
>TRBJ2-1|once|-|TRBV6-5
CASSFSGLRNEQFF
TGTGCCAGCAGTTTCTCGGGACTTCGCAATGAGCAGTTCTTC
>TRBJ1-1|few|-|TRBV7-9
CASSLGANRDTEAFF
TGTGCCAGCAGCTTAGGGGCCAATAGGGACACTGAAGCTTTCTTT
>TRBJ2-2|-|-|TRBV19
CASRTGTNTGELFF
TGTGCCAGTAGGACCGGGACAAACACCGGGGAGCTGTTTTTT
>TRBJ2-3|-|TRBD2|TRBV29-1
CSARTRGADTQYF
TGCAGCGCTCGGACTAGAGGGGCAGATACGCAGTATTTT
>TRBJ2-1|-|-|TRBV18
CASSPLGNEQFF
TGTGCCAGCTCACCTTTGGGGAATGAGCAGTTCTTC
>TRBJ1-1|-|TRBD1|TRBV13
CASSSDRGDTEAFF
TGTGCCAGCAGTTCGGACAGGGGAGACACTGAAGCTTTCTTT
>TRBJ1-2|few|TRBD1|TRBV19
CASTQAGTGIALGYTF
TGTGCCAGTACCCAAGCCGGGACAGGGATCGCCTTGGGCTACACCTTC